This TCR beta chain is from a study of blood T cell repertoires in COVID-19. Study information: COVID-19 samples, acute and convalescent, were from the United States, Italy and Spain.

The CDR3 sequence is 15 residues long. Germline V gene lookup returns CDR1 SEHNR and CDR2 FQNEAQ (reference sequence). The germline V and J ends were trimmed by 1 base and 3 bases, with 12 bases remaining between them. In the study's own analysis: Counts of nucleated cells, estimated from reference gene primer amplification, were obtained. Generated by immunoSEQ multiplex PCR, the TCRdb table keeps only in-frame clones and is missing some. The DNA was the basis for D and trimming; V, J and clone size are from that table. Among approximately 300,000 clones listed, around 88% were seen once. Material: peripheral blood. The clonotype was recovered from a woman between 50 and 59 years old with acute or convalescent COVID-19. The chain couples TRBV7-9 to TRBJ1-2, with a weak D call TRBD1 (5 bases). Written as DNA, the CDR3 is TGTGCCAGCAGCTTAGGGCGCGGGGGTGACTATGGCTACACCTTC. Protein sequence: CASSLGRGGDYGYTF. Together with reference TRBV7-9 and TRBJ1-2, the CDR3 gives the full variable domain: DTGVSQNPRHKITKRGQNVTFRCDPISEHNRLYWYRQTLGQGPEFLTYFQNEAQLEKSRLLSDRFSAERPKGSFSTLEIQRTEQGDSAMYLCASSLGRGGDYGYTFGSGTRLTVV.